The 24 T cell receptor beta chains below were found in one sample sequenced in a study of T cell responses to AZD1222 COVID-19 vaccine. Some clones are missing from TCRdb's copy, which holds only in-frame ones; the method was immunoSEQ multiplex PCR. The repertoire consists of 130,000 or so clones, with 90% occurring once and the leading ten covering less than 9%. The specimen comprised peripheral blood, sampled on day 0 of AZD1222 vaccination. These receptors were taken from an adult in good health.

This clone has only one observation. The rearrangement joins TRBV7-2 to TRBJ1-4, with D possibly being TRBD1 (5 bases). Trimming shortened V by 1 base and J by 4 bases, and 7 bases separated the two germline ends. This CDR3 comprises 14 residues. Germline loops: CDR1 SGHTA, CDR2 FQGNSA. The CDR3: CASSLGQGNEKLFF. In nucleotides, the CDR3 is TGTGCCAGCAGCTTAGGGCAGGGTAATGAAAAACTGTTTTTT.

The chain links TRBV4-2 to TRBJ2-3, with 9 bases identical to TRBD2. The CDR3 loop spans 17 amino acids. Germline values: CDR1 LGHNA, CDR2 YNFKEQ. Trimming cost V 0 bases and J 2 bases; bases outside gene matches: 6. Here the CDR3 reads CASSQELSGGPTDTQYF. The DNA of the CDR3 is TGTGCCAGCAGCCAAGAGTTGAGCGGGGGGCCCACAGATACGCAGTATTTT.

The chain links TRBV10-3 to TRBJ2-1, with 10 bases that match TRBD1. Germline values: CDR1 ENHRY, CDR2 SYGVKD. The CDR3 length is 12 residues. The junction had 4 bases not matched to a gene; V was cut back by 10 bases and J by 7 bases. CDR3 bases: TGTGCCACAGGGACAGGGGCTAATGAGCAGTTCTTC. Its protein is CATGTGANEQFF.

The V gene is TRBV5-6, the J gene TRBJ2-7; 13 bases map to TRBD2. The ends lost 4 bases at V and 3 bases at J; junction bases unmatched: 4. The V gene's germline CDR1 is SGHDT and CDR2 YYEEEE. The CDR3 covers 15 residues. CDR3 bases: TGTGCCAGCAGCGAGGGACTAGCGGGGATCTACGAGCAGTACTTC. Its protein is CASSEGLAGIYEQYF.

The rearrangement uses TRBV6-6 and TRBJ1-6; TRBD1 agrees at 8 bases. The CDR3 runs to 13 residues. Germline loops: CDR1 MNHNY, CDR2 SVGAGI (reference sequence). Trimming removed 5 bases from V and 9 bases from J; junction bases left unmatched: 3. The CDR3, as DNA: TGTGCCAGCAGTGGACAGGGTAGTTCACCCCTCCACTTT. This sequence encodes CASSGQGSSPLHF.

The CDR3 loop is CATGTYYGELFF. The CDR3 nucleotides read TGTGCCACCGGGACTTACTACGGGGAGCTGTTTTTT. The chain joins TRBV5-4 to TRBJ2-2, with D tentatively TRBD2 (6 bases). This CDR3 spans 12 amino acids. Germline assignment: CDR1 SGHNT and CDR2 YYREEE (reference sequence). With 9 bases removed from V and 7 bases from J, the gap between germline ends came to 13 bases.

This sequence joins TRBV6-6 and TRBJ2-3, with 7 bases that match TRBD2. CDR3 length: 14 residues. In germline, CDR1 is MNHNY, CDR2 SVGAGI (reference sequence). With V trimmed by 3 bases and J by 4 bases, 4 bases remained unmatched. The DNA for the CDR3 is TGTGCCAGCAGTTATGGGCTAGCGGCAGATACGCAGTATTTT. It translates to CASSYGLAADTQYF.

This chain uses TRBV2 with TRBJ2-7; D call uncertain. V lost 4 bases and J lost 5, with 12 bases in between. The CDR3 has 13 residues. Germline CDR1 is SNHLY and CDR2 is FYNNEI. The CDR3 DNA follows: TGTGCCAGCAGTGTGTGGCAGGCCCACGAGCAGTACTTC. It encodes CASSVWQAHEQYF.

This clone has more than one count but fewer than ten. Written as DNA, the CDR3 is TGTGCCAGTAGTCCCGGACAGGGGGTAAAGCAGCCCCAGCATTTT. It encodes CASSPGQGVKQPQHF. The chain joins TRBV19 to TRBJ1-5; TRBD1 matches 10 bases. J lost 7 bases, V lost 5 bases, and 8 bases had no gene match. This CDR3 has 15 amino acids. Germline V lookup: CDR1 LNHDA, CDR2 SQIVND (reference sequence).

This clone was picked up one time. This chain joins TRBV9 and TRBJ2-1; TRBD1 matches 8 bases. The germline V gene has CDR1 SGDLS and CDR2 YYNGEE. The CDR3 spans 17 residues. The J segment lost 7 bases and the V segment lost 3 bases, leaving 15 bases of the junction unmatched. CDR3 region: CASSAMGIQGASNEQFF. The CDR3 nucleotides read TGTGCCAGCAGCGCAATGGGAATTCAGGGGGCGAGTAATGAGCAGTTCTTC.

The chain recombines TRBV5-1 with TRBJ1-1, with D hard to call. Trimming removed 1 base at V and 5 bases at J, with 12 bases between. CDR1 and CDR2 (germline): SGHRS, YFSETQ. The CDR3 contains 14 residues. The CDR3 loop is CASSLKGVGTEAFF. In nucleotides, the CDR3 is TGCGCCAGCAGCTTGAAGGGCGTAGGGACTGAAGCTTTCTTT.

This CDR3 is CASSYFSSEPQHF. Here the CDR3 DNA reads TGTGCCAGCAGTTATTTCTCAAGCGAGCCCCAGCATTTT. J is TRBJ1-5 and V is TRBV6-2 or TRBV6-3; D gene ambiguous. Germline V gene sequence: CDR1 MNHEY, CDR2 SVGEGT. The CDR3 is 13 amino acids. The V end was cut by 3 bases, the J end by 8 bases, with 11 bases between.

The V and J genes are TRBV28 and TRBJ2-1; tentatively, D is TRBD1 (5 bases). CDR1 is MDHEN and CDR2 is SYDVKM in the germline V gene. V was shortened by 5 bases and J by 0 bases, with 14 bases between the two germline ends. The CDR3 consists of 16 residues. CDR3 sequence reads: CASSPTGLSSYNEQFF. For the CDR3, the DNA is TGTGCCAGCAGTCCCACAGGCCTTAGCTCCTACAATGAGCAGTTCTTC.

This clone was recorded only once. The rearrangement links TRBV28 to TRBJ2-7; no clear D. The CDR3 spans 15 residues. Between the trimmed V and J ends, which lost 5 bases and 6 bases, there was a span of 20 bases. Germline V CDR1 and CDR2: MDHEN, SYDVKM. The CDR3 DNA follows: TGTGCCAGCAGTACCCGGACGCATAGGGTCCCCGAGCAGTACTTC. Translation gives CASSTRTHRVPEQYF.

The chain combines TRBV7-9 with TRBJ1-5; D gene unclear. This CDR3 has 12 amino acids. CDR1 and CDR2 (germline): SEHNR, FQNEAQ (reference sequence). Trimming took off 3 bases at V and 5 bases at J, with 5 bases between the two ends. In nucleotides, the CDR3 is TGTGCCAGCAGCTTCAGTGATCAGCCCCAGCATTTT. Translation: CASSFSDQPQHF.

V and J are TRBV4-2 and TRBJ2-2, with D uncertain. The length of the CDR3 is 12 residues. The germline V gene has CDR1 LGHNA and CDR2 YNFKEQ. V lost 5 bases to trimming and J lost 1 base, with 2 bases between them. The DNA for the CDR3 is TGTGCCAGCAGCTTGAACACCGGGGAGCTGTTTTTT. Translation gives CASSLNTGELFF.

The CDR3 region has the DNA TGTGCCTGGAGCCTCAGGGATAGGGACACTGAAGCTTTCTTT. It codes for CAWSLRDRDTEAFF. The chain couples TRBV30 to TRBJ1-1, with a tentative D call TRBD1 (5 bases). With 3 bases removed from V and 3 bases from J, the gap between germline ends came to 14 bases. The V gene's germline CDR1 is GTSNPN and CDR2 SVGIG (reference sequence). There are 14 residues in the CDR3.

The chain joins TRBV27 to TRBJ1-1; no firm D call. V was shortened by 7 bases and J by 6 bases, with 18 bases between the two germline ends. Germline values: CDR1 MNHEY, CDR2 SMNVEV (reference sequence). The CDR3 is made up of 14 amino acids. The CDR3 nucleotides read TGTGCCAGCATCCCCGGGTCCAGTCACGCTGAAGCTTTCTTT. It codes for CASIPGSSHAEAFF.

This clone was recorded only once. The chain recombines TRBV2 with TRBJ1-1, with D unclear. The CDR3 length is 13 residues. CDR1 is SNHLY, CDR2 FYNNEI, per germline. V lost 10 bases, J lost 0 bases, and 12 bases lay in between. Here the CDR3 DNA reads TGTGCCAACCTGGATTCCATGAACACTGAAGCTTTCTTT. Its translation is CANLDSMNTEAFF.

The rearrangement links TRBV12-3 or TRBV12-4 to TRBJ1-1; D is perhaps TRBD1 (6 bases). Trimming left V 5 bases short and J 5 bases short, with 9 bases between. The CDR3 runs 12 residues. This CDR3 is CASSKGGTEAFF. CDR3 in DNA: TGTGCCAGCAGTAAGGGGGGGACTGAAGCTTTCTTT.

This sequence joins TRBV7-2 and TRBJ2-3; the D gene is possibly TRBD1 (7 bases). The germline V gene encodes CDR1 SGHTA and CDR2 FQGNSA. V shed 3 bases and J shed 4 bases, with 17 bases lying between them. The CDR3 length is 16 residues. In DNA, the CDR3 is TGTGCCAGCAGCTTTGCGGGACAGAGAAGGGCAGATACGCAGTATTTT. It yields the protein CASSFAGQRRADTQYF.

This sequence joins TRBV7-2 and TRBJ1-2; D is unclear. The CDR3 has 12 residues. Germline CDR1 and CDR2: SGHTA and FQGNSA. V lost 5 bases to trimming and J lost 6 bases, with 10 bases between them. The CDR3 sequence is CASSPASDGYTF. In DNA form, the CDR3 reads TGTGCCAGCAGCCCCGCCAGCGATGGCTACACCTTC.

V usage is TRBV7-2 and J usage is TRBJ1-2, with unresolved D. This CDR3 has 13 residues. V was trimmed by 5 bases and J by 5 bases, leaving 12 bases between them. CDR1 is SGHTA and CDR2 is FQGNSA in the germline V gene. Here the CDR3 DNA reads TGTGCCAGCAGCGTTAAAGCCGGGTATGGCTACACCTTC. It codes for CASSVKAGYGYTF. The full variable domain, its missing parts supplied by reference TRBV7-2 and TRBJ1-2, is GAGVSQSPSNKVTEKGKDVELRCDPISGHTALYWYRQSLGQGLEFLIYFQGNSAPDKSGLPSDRFSAERTGGSVSTLTIQRTQQEDSAVYLCASSVKAGYGYTFGSGTRLTVV.

This clone was found once. The V and J genes are TRBV7-8 and TRBJ1-2; D not certain. V shed 5 bases and J shed 8 bases, with 18 bases lying between them. There are 14 residues in the CDR3. Germline CDR1 SGHVS, CDR2 FQNEAQ. The CDR3 here is CASSPPDMFWGYTF. In DNA, the CDR3 is TGTGCCAGCAGCCCACCAGACATGTTCTGGGGCTACACCTTC.